This is a list of T cell receptor beta chains from one sample in a study of blood T cells in healthy people across ages. TCRdb used MiXCR to reprocess the 5' RACE reads, holding one entry per CDR3 protein. The sample lists about 640,000 distinct CDR3 sequences; around three fifths were seen once. The specimen was blood. These receptors originate from a man aged 60 to 69 in good health. The CDR3 runs from the conserved cysteine through the conserved F or W. The D gene is left open where the match is weak. Only part of the rows carry a size: once, few, many, or a class if the clone is expanded.

clone size	V gene	D gene	J gene	CDR3 DNA	CDR3 protein
-	TRBV4-1	TRBD2	TRBJ2-1	TGCGCCAGCGGCCGGGACCCTAGAGCGGGGGGGTACAATGAGCAGTTCTTC	CASGRDPRAGGYNEQFF
-	TRBV5-1	TRBD1	TRBJ2-7	TGCGCCAGCAGTGGGACAGGGGCCGCCTACGAGCAGTACTTC	CASSGTGAAYEQYF
-	TRBV10-3	-	TRBJ2-5	TGTGCCATCAGGAATGTAGGGCTCCAAGAGACCCAGTACTTC	CAIRNVGLQETQYF
few	TRBV7-2	TRBD1	TRBJ1-2	TGTGCCAGCAGCTTAGCGGGACAGACCCTCTATGGCTACACCTTC	CASSLAGQTLYGYTF
-	TRBV6-1	TRBD2	TRBJ2-1	TGTGCCATTTACCGGGACTACAACAATGAGCAGTTCTTC	CAIYRDYNNEQFF
once	TRBV9	TRBD1	TRBJ2-5	TGTGCCAGCAGCTCCCGGACAGGGTGGACAGAGACCCAGTACTTC	CASSSRTGWTETQYF
-	TRBV20-1	-	TRBJ1-2	TGCAGTGCTAGAGATACCGGGGGAAATGGCTACACCTTC	CSARDTGGNGYTF
many	TRBV7-2	-	TRBJ2-1	TGTGCCAGCAGCATCTACGGGGGCCCAACCTACAATGAGCAGTTCTTC	CASSIYGGPTYNEQFF
-	TRBV5-1	-	TRBJ2-7	TGCGCCAGCAGCTTGGGGGGGGCGCGAACCTACGAGCAGTACTTC	CASSLGGARTYEQYF
few	TRBV6-4	TRBD1	TRBJ1-5	TGTGCCAGCAGTAGGGACAGCACATATAGCAATCAGCCCCAGCATTTT	CASSRDSTYSNQPQHF
-	TRBV9	-	TRBJ2-1	TGTGCCAGCAGCGTACGGGGGGACAGTTCCCTGGACGAGCAGTTCTTC	CASSVRGDSSLDEQFF
many	TRBV7-9	-	TRBJ2-5	TGTGCCAGCAGTCCGTTGGGGAACCAAGAGACCCAGTACTTC	CASSPLGNQETQYF
few	TRBV9	-	TRBJ1-2	TGTGCCAGCAGCGTACGGGGCAGCTATGGCTACACCTTC	CASSVRGSYGYTF
-	TRBV4-1	-	TRBJ2-7	TGCGCCAGCAGCCAAGAACCGGGACCCCCCTACGAGCAGTACTTC	CASSQEPGPPYEQYF
-	TRBV28	-	TRBJ2-7	TGTGCCAGCAGTTACCCAAAACAGGGGAGGCGGACCTACGAGCAGTACTTC	CASSYPKQGRRTYEQYF
-	TRBV29-1	-	TRBJ2-7	TGCAGCGTTGAAGGCGGCAGGGTTTCCGAGCAGTACTTC	CSVEGGRVSEQYF
few	TRBV5-1	-	TRBJ2-7	TGCGCCAGCAGCCCCCAGGCTAGCTCCTACGAGCAGTACTTC	CASSPQASSYEQYF
-	TRBV6-5	-	TRBJ2-5	TGTGCCAACAGTTACGCGGGGGCTATCGAGACCCAGTACTTC	CANSYAGAIETQYF
-	TRBV6-5	TRBD1	TRBJ1-6	TGTGCCAGCCAGGACAGGGGCCGTGATAATTCACCCCTCCACTTT	CASQDRGRDNSPLHF
-	TRBV20-1	TRBD1	TRBJ2-1	TGCAGTGCTGACGGGACAGGGAACAATGAGCAGTTCTTC	CSADGTGNNEQFF
-	TRBV4-2	-	TRBJ2-7	TGTGCCAGCAGCCAAAGGTCGGAGGGGGCATCCTACGAGCAGTACTTC	CASSQRSEGASYEQYF
-	TRBV6-2/TRBV6-3	TRBD1	TRBJ1-1	TGTGCCAGCATCCGAACCAGGGGGCAAGAAAAAGCTTTCTTT	CASIRTRGQEKAFF
few	TRBV20-1	TRBD2	TRBJ2-5	TGCAGTGCGGTCCCCCTCCCAGCGGGAGGTTTACAAGAGACCCAGTACTTC	CSAVPLPAGGLQETQYF
-	TRBV29-1	-	TRBJ2-3	TGCAGCGTTAGTCTCGCAGGGAAGATTGATACGCAGTATTTT	CSVSLAGKIDTQYF
-	TRBV28	TRBD1	TRBJ1-1	TGTGCCACCCAGTTCAGACAGGGTGAAGCTTTCTTT	CATQFRQGEAFF
-	TRBV10-3	-	TRBJ2-2	TGTGCCATCAGTGTGGGGGGAACCTCCACCGGGGAGCTGTTTTTT	CAISVGGTSTGELFF
once	TRBV7-2	TRBD2	TRBJ2-5	TGTGCCAGCAGCTTCCTCGGGGGGGCTCCAGAGACCCAGTACTTC	CASSFLGGAPETQYF
many	TRBV7-9	TRBD1	TRBJ2-2	TGTGCCAGCAGCTTAGGGGACAGGGGCACCGGGGAGCTGTTTTTT	CASSLGDRGTGELFF
few	TRBV7-8	TRBD2	TRBJ2-7	TGTGCCTCCGGCGGGGGGGTGGGATACGAGCAGTACTTC	CASGGGVGYEQYF
-	TRBV5-6	TRBD2	TRBJ2-2	TGTGCCAGCAGCTTGCGGGGGGGCAGGAGCGGGGAGCTGTTTTTT	CASSLRGGRSGELFF
few	TRBV7-2	TRBD1	TRBJ2-1	TGTGCCAGCAGCTTAGCCCAACAGGGGGGTACGGGCAAGGAGCAGTTCTTC	CASSLAQQGGTGKEQFF
-	TRBV20-1	TRBD2	TRBJ2-1	TGCAGTGCTCCAACTGACGGACTAGCGGGGAGGCCCTACAATGAGCAGTTCTTC	CSAPTDGLAGRPYNEQFF
-	TRBV5-1	TRBD2	TRBJ2-1	TGCGCCAGCAGCCAAAGCGGGGGGGCGCGCAATGAGCAGTTCTTC	CASSQSGGARNEQFF
few	TRBV21-1	-	TRBJ2-1	TGTGCCAGCAGCGGCCGGGACCGCCCCAATGAGCAGTTCTTC	CASSGRDRPNEQFF
-	TRBV6-2/TRBV6-3	TRBD1	TRBJ2-7	TGTGGCAGCAGTGGGGACAGAACCTACGAGCAGTACTTC	CGSSGDRTYEQYF
once	TRBV5-1	-	TRBJ1-1	TGCGCCAGCAGCTTGTCTGGGGTTACCAACACTGAAGCTTTCTTT	CASSLSGVTNTEAFF
few	TRBV4-1	TRBD1	TRBJ2-7	TGCGCCAGCAGCCCCCTCGGACAGGCAAGCTACGAGCAGTACTTC	CASSPLGQASYEQYF
few	TRBV11-2	TRBD2	TRBJ2-1	TGTGCCAGCAGCTTAGATGGGACTAGCGTCAATGAGCAGTTCTTC	CASSLDGTSVNEQFF
-	TRBV20-1	-	TRBJ2-3	TGCAGTGCTAGGGAGAGCCCTTCGGATACGCAGTATTTT	CSARESPSDTQYF
-	TRBV18	-	TRBJ1-1	TGTGCCAGCTCACCAGGGGTCCGGATGAACACTGAAGCTTTCTTT	CASSPGVRMNTEAFF
-	TRBV27	-	TRBJ1-2	TGTGCCAGCAGTTTACGACAGAGTAACTATGGCTACACCTTC	CASSLRQSNYGYTF
-	TRBV7-9	TRBD1	TRBJ2-1	TGTGCCAGCAGCCGCGACAGGGGGCTCGGGGATGAGCAGTTCTTC	CASSRDRGLGDEQFF
few	TRBV5-1	-	TRBJ1-1	TGCGCCAGCAGCTTGGAATCCGGGTACACTGAAGCTTTCTTT	CASSLESGYTEAFF
-	TRBV6-2/TRBV6-3	TRBD1	TRBJ2-1	TGTGCCAGCAGACGGAACCCGACAGGGTTCTCCTACAATGAGCAGTTCTTC	CASRRNPTGFSYNEQFF
few	TRBV20-1	-	TRBJ1-6	TGCAGTGCTAGAGATGACAGCTCGAATTCACCCCTCCACTTT	CSARDDSSNSPLHF